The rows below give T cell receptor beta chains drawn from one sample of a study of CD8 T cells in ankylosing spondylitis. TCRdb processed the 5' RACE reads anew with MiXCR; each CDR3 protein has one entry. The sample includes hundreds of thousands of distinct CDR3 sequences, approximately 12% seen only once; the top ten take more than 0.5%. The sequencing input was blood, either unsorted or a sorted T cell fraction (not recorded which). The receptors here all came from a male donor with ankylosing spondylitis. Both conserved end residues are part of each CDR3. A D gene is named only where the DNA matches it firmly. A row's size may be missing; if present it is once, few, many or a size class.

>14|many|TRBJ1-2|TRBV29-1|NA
TGCAGCGTTAGAGCCACCGGCGTGCTATATGGCTACACCTTC
CSVRATGVLYGYTF
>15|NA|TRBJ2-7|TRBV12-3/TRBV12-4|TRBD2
TGTGCCAGCAGTTTCGGGAGCGGGGGGGCCTACGAGCAGTACTTC
CASSFGSGGAYEQYF
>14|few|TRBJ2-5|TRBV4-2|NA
TGTGCCAGCAGCCAAGACCAAAACCAAGAGACCCAGTACTTC
CASSQDQNQETQYF
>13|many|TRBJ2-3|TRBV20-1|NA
TGCAGTGTTGGGGGCTCGGGTTTCGATACGCAGTATTTT
CSVGGSGFDTQYF
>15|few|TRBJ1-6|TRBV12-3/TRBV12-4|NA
TGTGCCAGCAGAAACGACAGGTTGTATAATTCACCCCTCCACTTT
CASRNDRLYNSPLHF
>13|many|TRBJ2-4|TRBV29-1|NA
TGCAGCGTTGGGGGTTTCGCCAAAAACATTCAGTACTTC
CSVGGFAKNIQYF
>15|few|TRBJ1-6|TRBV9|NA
TGTGCCAGCAGCGTAGACCCAGATTATAATTCACCCCTCCACTTT
CASSVDPDYNSPLHF
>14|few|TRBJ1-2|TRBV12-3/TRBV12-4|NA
TGTGCCAGCAGTCTCCTGATGGATAACTATGGCTACACCTTC
CASSLLMDNYGYTF
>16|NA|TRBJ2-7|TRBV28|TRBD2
TGTGCCAGCAGTCAAACTAGCGGTGATCAATCCTACGAGCAGTACTTC
CASSQTSGDQSYEQYF
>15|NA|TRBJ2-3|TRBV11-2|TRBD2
TGTGCCAGCAGATCCGCCGGCGGGAGGGGAGATACGCAGTATTTT
CASRSAGGRGDTQYF
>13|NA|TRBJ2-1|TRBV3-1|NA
TGTGCCAGCAGCCACCAAACTAGGTATGAGCAGTTCTTC
CASSHQTRYEQFF
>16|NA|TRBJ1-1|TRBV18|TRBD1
TGTGCCAGCTCACCTATTCAGGGGGCTATCGGCACTGAAGCTTTCTTT
CASSPIQGAIGTEAFF
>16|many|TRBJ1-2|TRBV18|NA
TGTGCCAGCTCACCACAGGCCGTGGATGCTAACTATGGCTACACCTTC
CASSPQAVDANYGYTF
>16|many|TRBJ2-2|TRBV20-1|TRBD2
TGCAGTGCTAGTGAAGGGACTAGCTCTTTCGCCGGGGAGCTGTTTTTT
CSASEGTSSFAGELFF
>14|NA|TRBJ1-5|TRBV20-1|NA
TGCAGTGCTCCGATAGGACAGATTAATCAGCCCCAGCATTTT
CSAPIGQINQPQHF
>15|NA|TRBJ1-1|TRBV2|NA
TGTGCCAGCGGGCCCCTCCTTCGGGATGGCACTGAAGCTTTCTTT
CASGPLLRDGTEAFF
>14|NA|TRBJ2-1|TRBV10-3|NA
TGTGCCATCAGCGGTGGGCAGGGGTACAATGAGCAGTTCTTC
CAISGGQGYNEQFF
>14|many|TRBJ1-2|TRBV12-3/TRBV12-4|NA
TGTGCCAGCAGCCAGAGGACAGAGCACTATGGCTACACCTTC
CASSQRTEHYGYTF
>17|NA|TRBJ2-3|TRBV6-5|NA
TGTGCCAGCAGTTCCAGGCCCTTAACAGGGTCTACAGATACGCAGTATTTT
CASSSRPLTGSTDTQYF
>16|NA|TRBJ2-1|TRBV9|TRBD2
TGTGCCAGCAGCGTAGAGCCTAGCGGGGAATACAATGAGCAGTTCTTC
CASSVEPSGEYNEQFF
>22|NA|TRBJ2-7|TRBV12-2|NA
TGTGCAAGTCGCTTCCCCTCCTACTCGGGACAGGGGATGCACTTTAAGGCCTACGAGCAGTACTTC
CASRFPSYSGQGMHFKAYEQYF
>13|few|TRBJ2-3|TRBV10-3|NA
TGTGCCATCAGTAGTCCCGGCACAGATACGCAGTATTTT
CAISSPGTDTQYF
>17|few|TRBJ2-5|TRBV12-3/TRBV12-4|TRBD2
TGTGCCAGCAGTTTCGAGATAGCGGGAGGTTTCCGTGAGACCCAGTACTTC
CASSFEIAGGFRETQYF
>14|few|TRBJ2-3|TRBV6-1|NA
TGTGCCAGCAGCCGACGGGCTGCCACAGATACGCAGTATTTT
CASSRRAATDTQYF
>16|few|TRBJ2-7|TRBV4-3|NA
TGCGCCAGCAGCCAATCCAAGACGGTAAGCTCCTACGAGCAGTACTTC
CASSQSKTVSSYEQYF
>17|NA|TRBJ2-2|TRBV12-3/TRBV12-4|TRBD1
TGTGCCAGCAGTTTAGCTCGGACAGGGGGGTTGTCCGGGGAGCTGTTTTTT
CASSLARTGGLSGELFF
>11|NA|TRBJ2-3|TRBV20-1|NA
TGCAGTGCTCCCATAGCAAATACGCAGTATTTT
CSAPIANTQYF
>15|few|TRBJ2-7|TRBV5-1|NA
TGCGCCAGCAGCTTGGGTCACGATGGGAGGCGCGAGCAGTACTTC
CASSLGHDGRREQYF
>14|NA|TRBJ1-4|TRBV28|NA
TGTGCCAGCAGTTTTACTCAGGTCACTCAAAAACTGTTTTTT
CASSFTQVTQKLFF
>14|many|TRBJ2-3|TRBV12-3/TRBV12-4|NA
TGTGCCAGCAGTTTACGCAGGGACACAGATACGCAGTATTTT
CASSLRRDTDTQYF
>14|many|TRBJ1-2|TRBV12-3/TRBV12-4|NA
TGTGCCAGCAGTCCGACGGGGGGCGGCTATGGCTACACCTTC
CASSPTGGGYGYTF
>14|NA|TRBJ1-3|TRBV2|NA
TGTGCCAGCAGTGAAGGAGGCTCTGGAAACACCATATATTTT
CASSEGGSGNTIYF
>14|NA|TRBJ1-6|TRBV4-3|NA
TGCGCCAGCAGCCAAGATATCAGGCACTCACCCCTCCACTTT
CASSQDIRHSPLHF
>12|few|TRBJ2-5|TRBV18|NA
TGTGCCAGCTCACGACTTAAAGAGACCCAGTACTTC
CASSRLKETQYF
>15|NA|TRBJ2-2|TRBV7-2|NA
TGTGCCAGCAGCTTAGTCAGGGCCTTGACCGGGGAGCTGTTTTTT
CASSLVRALTGELFF
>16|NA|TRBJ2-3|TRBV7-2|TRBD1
TGTGCCAGCAGCTTAAGGGGACAGATAAACACAGATACGCAGTATTTT
CASSLRGQINTDTQYF
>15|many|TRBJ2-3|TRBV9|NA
TGTGCCAGCAGTGGGAGACAGGACCCCACAGATACGCAGTATTTT
CASSGRQDPTDTQYF
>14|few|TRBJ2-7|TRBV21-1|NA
TGTGCCAGCAGCAAAAACCGGCCCCTCTACGAGCAGTACTTC
CASSKNRPLYEQYF
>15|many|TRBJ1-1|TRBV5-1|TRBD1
TGCGCCAGCAGCTTGGAGGGAGGGGGCTACACTGAAGCTTTCTTT
CASSLEGGGYTEAFF
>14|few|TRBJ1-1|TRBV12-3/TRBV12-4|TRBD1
TGTGCCAGCACTTCTACAGGGGCGAACACTGAAGCTTTCTTT
CASTSTGANTEAFF
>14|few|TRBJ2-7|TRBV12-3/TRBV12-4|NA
TGTGCCAGCAGAATCGCAGGTAGCTCCTACGAGCAGTACTTC
CASRIAGSSYEQYF
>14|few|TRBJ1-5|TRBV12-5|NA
TGTGCTAGAAGCCCGAGCGGTGGAAAGGGGCCCCAGCATTTT
CARSPSGGKGPQHF
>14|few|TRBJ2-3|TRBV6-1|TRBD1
TGTGCCAGCATCGACCCCGGGACAGCAGATACGCAGTATTTT
CASIDPGTADTQYF
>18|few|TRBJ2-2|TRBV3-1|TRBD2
TGTGCCAGCAGCCAATACGGTAGCGGGGGAGCGAACACCGGGGAGCTGTTTTTT
CASSQYGSGGANTGELFF
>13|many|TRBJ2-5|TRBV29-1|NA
TGCAGCGTCGGACTAAGATTAGGAGAGACCCAGTACTTC
CSVGLRLGETQYF
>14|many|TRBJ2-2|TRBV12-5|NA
TGTGCTAGTGGTTTGCCACAGTCTACCGGGGAGCTGTTTTTT
CASGLPQSTGELFF
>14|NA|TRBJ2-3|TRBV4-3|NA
TGCGCCAGCAGCCAAGGAGACCCCACAGATACGCAGTATTTT
CASSQGDPTDTQYF